This TCR beta chain appears in the sequencing data of a study of T cell changes during pregnancy in multiple sclerosis. The V gene's germline CDR1 is SGDLS and CDR2 YYNGEE. CDR3 length: 16 residues. V lost 3 bases, J lost 1 base, and 1 base stayed unmatched. The protocol was immunoSEQ multiplex PCR, while the TCRdb copy is restricted to in-frame clones and leaves out a portion. The sample comprises under 95,000 clones, about 93% of which are singletons, and more than 0.95% rests with the top ten. Specimen: peripheral blood, collected in the second trimester of pregnancy. The genes are TRBV9 and TRBJ2-3, with TRBD2 matching 14 bases. This clonotype was sampled from a female donor in good health, enrolled as a control in a pregnancy study. This chain's CDR3 is CASSGGLAGGTDTQYF. CDR3 nucleotides: TGTGCCAGCAGCGGGGGACTAGCGGGGGGCACAGATACGCAGTATTTT.